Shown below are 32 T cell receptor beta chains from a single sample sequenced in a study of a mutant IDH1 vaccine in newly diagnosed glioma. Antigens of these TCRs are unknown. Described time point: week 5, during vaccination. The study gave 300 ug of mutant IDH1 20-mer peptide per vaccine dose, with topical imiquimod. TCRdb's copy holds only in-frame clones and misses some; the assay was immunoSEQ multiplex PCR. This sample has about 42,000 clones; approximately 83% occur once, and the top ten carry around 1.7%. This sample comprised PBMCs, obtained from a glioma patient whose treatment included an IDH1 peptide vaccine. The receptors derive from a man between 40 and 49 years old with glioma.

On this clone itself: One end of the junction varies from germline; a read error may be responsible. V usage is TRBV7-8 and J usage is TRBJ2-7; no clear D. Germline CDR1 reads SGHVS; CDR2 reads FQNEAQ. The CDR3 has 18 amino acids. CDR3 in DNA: TGTGCCAGCAGCTTAAAACCGGACCTGCGGCCACTATCCTTCGAGCAGTACTTC. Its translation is CASSLKPDLRPLSFEQYF. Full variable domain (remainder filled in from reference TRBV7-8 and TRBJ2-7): GAGVSQSPRYKVAKRGQDVALRCDPISGHVSLFWYQQALGQGPEFLTYFQNEAQLDKSGLPSDRFFAERPEGSVSTLKIQRTQQEDSAVYLCASSLKPDLRPLSFEQYFGPGTRLTVT.

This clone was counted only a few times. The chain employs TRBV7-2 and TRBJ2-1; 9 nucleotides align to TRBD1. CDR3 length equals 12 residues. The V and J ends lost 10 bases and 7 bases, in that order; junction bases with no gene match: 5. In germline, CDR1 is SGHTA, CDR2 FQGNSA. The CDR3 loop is CATGTGRNEQFF. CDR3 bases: TGTGCCACCGGGACAGGGAGAAATGAGCAGTTCTTC.

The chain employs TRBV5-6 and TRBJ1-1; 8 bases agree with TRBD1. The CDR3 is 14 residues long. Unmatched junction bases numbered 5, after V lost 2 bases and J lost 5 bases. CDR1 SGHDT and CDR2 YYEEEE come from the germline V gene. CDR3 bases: TGTGCCAGCAGCTTCAGGGGGCGTAGGACTGAAGCTTTCTTT. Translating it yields CASSFRGRRTEAFF.

CDR3 region: CASSLSGQGGEKLFF. The CDR3 DNA reads TGCGCCAGCAGCTTGTCCGGACAGGGCGGTGAAAAACTGTTTTTT. J is TRBJ1-4 and V is TRBV5-1, with 8 bases identical to TRBD1. The J segment lost 7 bases and the V segment lost 1 base, leaving 6 bases of the junction unmatched. The CDR3 has 15 residues. In germline, CDR1 is SGHRS, CDR2 YFSETQ.

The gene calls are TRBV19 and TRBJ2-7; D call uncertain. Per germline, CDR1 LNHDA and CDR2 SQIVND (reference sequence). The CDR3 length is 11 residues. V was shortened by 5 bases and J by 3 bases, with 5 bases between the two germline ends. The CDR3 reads CASSDLYEQYF. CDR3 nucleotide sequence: TGTGCCAGTAGTGACCTCTACGAGCAGTACTTC. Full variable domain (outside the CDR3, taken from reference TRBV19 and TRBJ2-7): DGGITQSPKYLFRKEGQNVTLSCEQNLNHDAMYWYRQDPGQGLRLIYYSQIVNDFQKGDIAEGYSVSREKKESFPLTVTSAQKNPTAFYLCASSDLYEQYFGPGTRLTVT.

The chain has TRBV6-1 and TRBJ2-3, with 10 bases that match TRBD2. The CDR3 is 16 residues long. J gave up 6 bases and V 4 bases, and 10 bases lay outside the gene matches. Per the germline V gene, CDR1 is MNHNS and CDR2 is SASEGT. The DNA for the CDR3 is TGTGCCAGCAGTGTCCGTCCAGCGGGAGGGGGGGATACGCAGTATTTT. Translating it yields CASSVRPAGGGDTQYF.

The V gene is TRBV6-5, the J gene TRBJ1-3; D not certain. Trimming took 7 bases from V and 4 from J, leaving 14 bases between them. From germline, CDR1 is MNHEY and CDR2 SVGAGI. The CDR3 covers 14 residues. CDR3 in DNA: TGTGCCAGCAAGATGGGATACTCCGGAAACACCATATATTTT. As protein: CASKMGYSGNTIYF.

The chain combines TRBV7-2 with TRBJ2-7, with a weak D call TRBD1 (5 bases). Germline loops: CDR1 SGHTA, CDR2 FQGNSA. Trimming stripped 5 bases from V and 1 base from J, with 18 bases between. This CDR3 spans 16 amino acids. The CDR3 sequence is CASSPQGIQLSYEQYF. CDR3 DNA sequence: TGTGCCAGCAGCCCTCAGGGTATTCAGCTATCCTACGAGCAGTACTTC.

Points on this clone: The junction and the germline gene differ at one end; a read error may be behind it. Here the CDR3 DNA reads TGTGCTAGCAGCCTGGACTGGGCGGCCGGGGAGCTGTTTTTT. Encoded protein: CASSLDWAAGELFF. The chain couples TRBV7-7 to TRBJ2-2, with D possibly being TRBD2 (5 bases). Germline V gene data show CDR1 as SSHAT and CDR2 as FNYEAQ (reference sequence). CDR3 length: 14 residues. Based on the CDR3 plus reference TRBV7-7 and TRBJ2-2, the full variable domain is GAGVSQSPRYKVTKRGQDVTLRCDPISSHATLYWYQQALGQGPEFLTYFNYEAQPDKSGLPSDRFSAERPEGSISTLTIQRTEQRDSAMYRCASSLDWAAGELFFGEGSRLTVL.

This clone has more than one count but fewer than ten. In DNA form, the CDR3 reads TGTGCCAGCGACCAGGGGGCTGAAGCTTTCTTT. Amino acid sequence: CASDQGAEAFF. This chain connects TRBV10-3 to TRBJ1-1; 7 bases map to TRBD1. Germline V lookup: CDR1 ENHRY, CDR2 SYGVKD. The CDR3 is made up of 11 amino acids. V was clipped by 10 bases and J by 6 bases; unmatched bases: 5.

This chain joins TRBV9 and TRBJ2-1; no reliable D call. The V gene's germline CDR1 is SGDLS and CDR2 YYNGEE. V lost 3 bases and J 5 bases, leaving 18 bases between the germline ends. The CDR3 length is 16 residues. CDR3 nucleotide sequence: TGTGCCAGCAGCGGACGTAGGACCTTCCCCAACAATGAGCAGTTCTTC. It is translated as CASSGRRTFPNNEQFF.

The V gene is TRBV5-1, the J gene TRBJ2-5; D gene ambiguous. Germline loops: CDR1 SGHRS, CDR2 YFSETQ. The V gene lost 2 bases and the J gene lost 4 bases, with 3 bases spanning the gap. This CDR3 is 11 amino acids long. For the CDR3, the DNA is TGCGCCAGCAGCTTTCGAGAGACCCAGTACTTC. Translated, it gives CASSFRETQYF.

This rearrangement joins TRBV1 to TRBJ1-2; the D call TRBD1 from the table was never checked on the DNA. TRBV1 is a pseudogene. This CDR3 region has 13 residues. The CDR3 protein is CTSSQVQFYGYTF. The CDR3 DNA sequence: TGCACCAGCAGCCAAGTACAGTTCTATGGCTACACCTTC.

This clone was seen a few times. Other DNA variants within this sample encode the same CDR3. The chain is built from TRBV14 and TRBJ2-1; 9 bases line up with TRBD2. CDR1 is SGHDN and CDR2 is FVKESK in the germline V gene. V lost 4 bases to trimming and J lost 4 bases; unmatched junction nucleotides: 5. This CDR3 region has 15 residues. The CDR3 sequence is CASSPLAGYYNEQFF. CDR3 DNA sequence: TGTGCCAGCAGCCCCCTAGCGGGATATTACAATGAGCAGTTCTTC.

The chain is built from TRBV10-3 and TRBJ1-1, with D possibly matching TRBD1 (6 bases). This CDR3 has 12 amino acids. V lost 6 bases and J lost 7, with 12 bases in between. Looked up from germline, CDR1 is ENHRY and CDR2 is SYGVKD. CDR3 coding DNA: TGTGCCATCAGACAGGGAGGCAATGAAGCTTTCTTT. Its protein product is CAIRQGGNEAFF.

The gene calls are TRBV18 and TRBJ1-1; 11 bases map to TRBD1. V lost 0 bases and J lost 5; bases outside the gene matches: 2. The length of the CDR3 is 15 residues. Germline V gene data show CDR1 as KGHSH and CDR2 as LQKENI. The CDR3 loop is CASSPPGQGGTEAFF. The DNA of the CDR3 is TGTGCCAGCTCACCACCGGGACAGGGGGGGACTGAAGCTTTCTTT.

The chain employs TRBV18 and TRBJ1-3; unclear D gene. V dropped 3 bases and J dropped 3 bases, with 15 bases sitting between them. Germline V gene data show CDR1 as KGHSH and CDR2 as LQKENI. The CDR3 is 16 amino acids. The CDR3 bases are TGTGCCAGCTCACCGGCAGGCTCCTGGGATGGAAACACCATATATTTT. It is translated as CASSPAGSWDGNTIYF.

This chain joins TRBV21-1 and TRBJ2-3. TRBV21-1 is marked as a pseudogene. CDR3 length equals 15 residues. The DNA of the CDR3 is TGTGCCAGCAGCAAATGGGGAAGGGACACAGATACGCAGTATTTT. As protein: CASSKWGRDTDTQYF.

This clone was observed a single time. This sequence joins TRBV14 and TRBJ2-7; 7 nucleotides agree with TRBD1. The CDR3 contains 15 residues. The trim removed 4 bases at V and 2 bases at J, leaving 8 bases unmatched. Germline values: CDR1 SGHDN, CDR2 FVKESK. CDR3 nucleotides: TGTGCCAGCAGCCCGCGACAGGGCCTTACCTACGAGCAGTACTTC. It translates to CASSPRQGLTYEQYF.

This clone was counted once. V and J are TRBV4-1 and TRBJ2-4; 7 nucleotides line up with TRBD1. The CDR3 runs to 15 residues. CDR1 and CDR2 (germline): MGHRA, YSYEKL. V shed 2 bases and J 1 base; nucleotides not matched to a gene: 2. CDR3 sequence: CASSQLQGAKNIQYF. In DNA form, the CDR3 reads TGCGCCAGCAGCCAACTACAGGGGGCCAAAAACATTCAGTACTTC.

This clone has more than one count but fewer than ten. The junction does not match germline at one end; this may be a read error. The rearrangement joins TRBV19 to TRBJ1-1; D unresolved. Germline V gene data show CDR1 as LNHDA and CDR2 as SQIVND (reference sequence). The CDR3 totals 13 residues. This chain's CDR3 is CARVAEVNTEAFF. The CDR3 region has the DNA TGCGCAAGGGTGGCGGAGGTGAACACTGAAGCTTTCTTT.

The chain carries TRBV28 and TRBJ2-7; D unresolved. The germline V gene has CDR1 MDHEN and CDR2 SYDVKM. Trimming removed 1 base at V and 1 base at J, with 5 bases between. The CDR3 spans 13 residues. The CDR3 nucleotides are TGTGCCAGCAGTTTATACGATTCCTACGAGCAGTACTTC. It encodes CASSLYDSYEQYF.

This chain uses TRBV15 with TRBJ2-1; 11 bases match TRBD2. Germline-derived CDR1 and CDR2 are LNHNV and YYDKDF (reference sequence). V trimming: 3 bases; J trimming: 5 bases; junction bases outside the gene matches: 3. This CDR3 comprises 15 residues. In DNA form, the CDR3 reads TGTGCCACCAGCAGGGGGACTAGCGGTCACAATGAGCAGTTCTTC. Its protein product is CATSRGTSGHNEQFF.

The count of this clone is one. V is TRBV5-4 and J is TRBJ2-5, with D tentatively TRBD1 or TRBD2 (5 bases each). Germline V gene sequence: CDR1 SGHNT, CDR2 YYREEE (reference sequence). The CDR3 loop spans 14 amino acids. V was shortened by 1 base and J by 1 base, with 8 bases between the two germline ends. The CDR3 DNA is TGTGCCAGCAGCTTGATGGGGACCCAAGAGACCCAGTACTTC. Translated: CASSLMGTQETQYF.

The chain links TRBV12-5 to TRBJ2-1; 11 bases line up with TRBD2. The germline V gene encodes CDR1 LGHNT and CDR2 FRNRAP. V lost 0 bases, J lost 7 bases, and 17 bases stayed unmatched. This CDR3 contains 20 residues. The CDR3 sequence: CASGLVLTGTMASGRNEQFF. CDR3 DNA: TGTGCTAGTGGTTTGGTACTAACAGGTACGATGGCTAGCGGGAGGAATGAGCAGTTCTTC.

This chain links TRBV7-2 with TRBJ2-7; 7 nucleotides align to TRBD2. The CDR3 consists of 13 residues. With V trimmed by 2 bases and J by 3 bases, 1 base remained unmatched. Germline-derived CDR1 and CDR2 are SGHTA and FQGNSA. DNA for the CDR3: TGTGCCAGCAGCTTATCTAGCGGCTACGAGCAGTACTTC. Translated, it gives CASSLSSGYEQYF.

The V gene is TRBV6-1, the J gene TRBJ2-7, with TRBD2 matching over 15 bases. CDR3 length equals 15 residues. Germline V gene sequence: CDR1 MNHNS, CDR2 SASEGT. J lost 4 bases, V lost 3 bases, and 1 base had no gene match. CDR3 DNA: TGTGCCAGCAGTGACGGGACTAGCGGGAGGTACGAGCAGTACTTC. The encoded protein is CASSDGTSGRYEQYF.

CDR3 residues: CASIPRGTSGSVEQYF. The CDR3 bases are TGTGCCAGCATCCCGAGAGGGACTAGCGGGAGTGTGGAGCAGTACTTC. The chain recombines TRBV5-4 with TRBJ2-7, with 14 bases fitting TRBD2. Trimming removed 6 bases from V and 7 bases from J; junction bases left unmatched: 12. Germline-derived CDR1 and CDR2 are SGHNT and YYREEE (reference sequence). CDR3 length: 16 amino acids. Looking up the rest from reference TRBV5-4 and TRBJ2-7 gives the full variable domain: ETGVTQSPTHLIKTRGQQVTLRCSSQSGHNTVSWYQQALGQGPQFIFQYYREEENGRGNFPPRFSGLQFPNYSSELNVNALELDDSALYLCASIPRGTSGSVEQYFGPGTRLTVT.

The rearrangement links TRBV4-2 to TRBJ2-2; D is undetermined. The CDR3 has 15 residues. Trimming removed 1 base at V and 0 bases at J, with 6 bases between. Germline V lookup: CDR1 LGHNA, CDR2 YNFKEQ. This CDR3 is CASSQGHANTGELFF. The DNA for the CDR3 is TGTGCCAGCAGCCAAGGACACGCGAACACCGGGGAGCTGTTTTTT.

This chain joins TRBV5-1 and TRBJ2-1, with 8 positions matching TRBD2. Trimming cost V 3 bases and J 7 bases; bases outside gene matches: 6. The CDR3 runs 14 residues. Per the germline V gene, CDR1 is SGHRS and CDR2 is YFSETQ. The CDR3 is CASSYPGLGNEQFF. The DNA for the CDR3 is TGCGCCAGCAGCTACCCGGGACTAGGGAATGAGCAGTTCTTC.

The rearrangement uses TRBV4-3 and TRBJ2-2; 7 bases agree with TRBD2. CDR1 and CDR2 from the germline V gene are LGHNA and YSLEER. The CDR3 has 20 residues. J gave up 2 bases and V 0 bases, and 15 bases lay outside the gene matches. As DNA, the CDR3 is TGCGCCAGCAGCCAAGAAATCCCTTATCGGAGCGGGGAAAACACCGGGGAGCTGTTTTTT. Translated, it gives CASSQEIPYRSGENTGELFF.

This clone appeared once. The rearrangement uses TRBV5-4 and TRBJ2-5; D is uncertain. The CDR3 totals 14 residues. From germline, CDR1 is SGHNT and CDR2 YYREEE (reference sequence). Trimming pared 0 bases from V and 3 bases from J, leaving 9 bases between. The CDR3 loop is CASSLGPSKETQYF. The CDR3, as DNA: TGTGCCAGCAGCTTGGGGCCGTCGAAAGAGACCCAGTACTTC.